This T cell receptor (beta chain) was obtained from a study of blood T cell repertoires in COVID-19. Overall study: The study drew acute and convalescent COVID-19 samples from the United States, Italy and Spain.

As handled by the study authors: Counts of nucleated cells, estimated from reference gene primer amplification, were obtained. TCRdb's table, derived via immunoSEQ multiplex PCR, lists solely in-frame clones and lacks some. V and J calls and clone size are as listed in that table; D and trimming were resolved from the DNA. The repertoire consists of about 56,000 clones, with less than 90% occurring once and the leading ten covering 10% to 15%. The CDR3 is made up of 13 amino acids. The germline gives CDR1 SEHNR, CDR2 FQNEAQ (reference sequence). The V end was cut by 5 bases, the J end by 2 bases, with 9 bases between.

What was sequenced was peripheral blood. The chain recombines TRBV7-9 with TRBJ1-2; D unresolved. The clonotype comes from a woman of 80 years or more with acute or convalescent COVID-19. The CDR3 protein is CASSTEANYGYTF. For the CDR3, the DNA is TGTGCCAGCAGCACGGAGGCCAACTATGGCTACACCTTC.